This T cell receptor beta chain is from a study of blood T cells in healthy people across ages. Many counts were recorded for this clonotype. The second PCR ran about 6 to 12 cycles with a sample-barcoded 5' primer and J-beta primers. Tagging of each cDNA molecule was performed by a template-switch adaptor with 12 random nucleotides. TCRdb independently ran MiXCR on the 5' RACE reads; one entry per CDR3 protein. The table has about 1.7 million distinct CDR3 sequences, roughly 27% seen once. V shed 6 bases and J shed 1 base, with 16 bases lying between them. CDR1 is DFQATT, CDR2 SNEGSKA, per germline (reference sequence). This CDR3 comprises 14 residues.

The specimen was blood. The genes are TRBV20-1 and TRBJ2-7, with D perhaps TRBD1 (6 bases). This clonotype was sampled from a woman in her 30s in good health. CDR3 sequence (DNA): TGCAGTGCATCAGCACAGGGTCCTTCCTACGAGCAGTACTTC. Protein: CSASAQGPSYEQYF.